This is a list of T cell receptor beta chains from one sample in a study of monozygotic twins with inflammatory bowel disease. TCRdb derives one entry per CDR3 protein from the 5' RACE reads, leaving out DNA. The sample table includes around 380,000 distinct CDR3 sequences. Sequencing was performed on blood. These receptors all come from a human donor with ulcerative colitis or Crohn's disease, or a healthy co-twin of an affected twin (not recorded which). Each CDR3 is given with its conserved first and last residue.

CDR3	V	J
CASSSGFNTGELFF	TRBV5-6	TRBJ2-2
CSARDRMASKWHEQFF	TRBV20-1	TRBJ2-1
CASSQGESNYGYTF	TRBV3-1	TRBJ1-2
CASSYPDEQYF	TRBV6-2/TRBV6-3	TRBJ2-7
CSGADGGDQPQHF	TRBV29-1	TRBJ1-5
CASSPTGTSTSKSYNEQFF	TRBV27	TRBJ2-1
CASSQTTERDTIYF	TRBV4-1	TRBJ1-3
CASSLAGAGGHEKLFF	TRBV7-8	TRBJ1-4
CATSRDVQVGGGARYEQYF	TRBV15	TRBJ2-7
CASSHGQEIEQFF	TRBV7-2	TRBJ2-1
CASSPRKVSSGNTIYF	TRBV3-1	TRBJ1-3
CSARRGAYNEQFF	TRBV20-1	TRBJ2-1
CASSREGTGGVFRNQPQHF	TRBV6-4	TRBJ1-5
CASRPSGGPYEQYF	TRBV5-4	TRBJ2-7
CASSISGDYNEQFF	TRBV5-1	TRBJ2-1
CASSFTGRNEQFF	TRBV28	TRBJ2-1
CSASSLAGTDTQYF	TRBV20-1	TRBJ2-3
CASSLGGVKNMQYF	TRBV5-5	TRBJ2-4
CASSLGLAVKVGTGELFF	TRBV7-2	TRBJ2-2
CASSLQEQAIYEQYF	TRBV7-9	TRBJ2-7
CASRGGTATNTGELFF	TRBV28	TRBJ2-2
CASSREGQGYGYTF	TRBV5-1	TRBJ1-2
CASPPSSYEQYF	TRBV18	TRBJ2-7
CASTSLANTGELFF	TRBV19	TRBJ2-2
CSAEPGPLSPLHF	TRBV20-1	TRBJ1-6
CASSWPGELFF	TRBV7-9	TRBJ2-2
CSAILGSNEKLFF	TRBV20-1	TRBJ1-4
CSAPGGGLQYF	TRBV20-1	TRBJ2-3
CASSLLGTSGGSSYNEQFF	TRBV27	TRBJ2-1
CSVEGPASRGDTQYF	TRBV29-1	TRBJ2-3
CASRPTGGEYNEQFF	TRBV12-3/TRBV12-4	TRBJ2-1
CASRPDGSYEQYF	TRBV11-1	TRBJ2-7
CAIGASYEQFF	TRBV11-2	TRBJ2-1
CASSLVGQGAGSGNTIYF	TRBV5-6	TRBJ1-3
CASSLNRGYQETQYF	TRBV5-6	TRBJ2-5
CASSLNPAGQGSSYEQYF	TRBV5-1	TRBJ2-7
CASSDANLGTGRMNTEAFF	TRBV6-4	TRBJ1-1
CSARAGGNTEAFF	TRBV29-1	TRBJ1-1
CAITRGSVEEQFF	TRBV6-1	TRBJ2-1
CASSMISTDTQYF	TRBV11-3	TRBJ2-3
CASGLVEIRDWDTEAFF	TRBV12-5	TRBJ1-1
CASSLVTGAQETQYF	TRBV5-1	TRBJ2-5
CASSPTTGAGANVLTF	TRBV18	TRBJ2-6
CASSFKRGDLGYEQYF	TRBV7-2	TRBJ2-7